This T cell receptor beta chain comes out of a study of blood T cell repertoires in COVID-19. At the level of the study: T cells, B-cell-depleted T cells, or PBMCs provided the cDNA or gDNA that served as material.

Source study methods: Amplification of reference gene primers was used by the study to estimate nucleated cell counts. Libraries were prepared by immunoSEQ multiplex PCR; TCRdb keeps only in-frame clonotypes and omits some of them. The DNA was the basis for D and trimming; V, J and clone size are from that table. The sample holds over 100,000 clones, roughly 80% seen once. Trimming stripped 10 bases from V and 9 bases from J, with 21 bases between. Germline CDR1 reads MDHEN; CDR2 reads SYDVKM. The CDR3 length is 13 residues. The gene calls are TRBV28 and TRBJ1-1; D gene ambiguous. The receptor comes from a woman aged 55-69 years with acute or convalescent COVID-19. The sample taken for sequencing was peripheral blood. Written as DNA, the CDR3 is TGTGCCACCTCCGGCGAGGGAGACGGGAAAGCTTTCTTT. This translates into CATSGEGDGKAFF.